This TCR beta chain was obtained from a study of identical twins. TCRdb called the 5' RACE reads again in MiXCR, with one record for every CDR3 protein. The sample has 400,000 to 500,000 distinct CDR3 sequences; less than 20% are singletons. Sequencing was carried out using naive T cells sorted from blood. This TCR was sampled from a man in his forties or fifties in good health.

The CDR3 protein is CATRTGETYEQYF. The CDR3 nucleotides are TGTGCCACTCGGACAGGGGAAACCTACGAGCAGTACTTC. V is TRBV28 and J is TRBJ2-7, with 9 bases matching TRBD1. Trimming at V came to 10 bases and at J to 2 bases, leaving 6 bases not matched to a gene. Germline V gene lookup returns CDR1 MDHEN and CDR2 SYDVKM. The CDR3 contains 13 residues.